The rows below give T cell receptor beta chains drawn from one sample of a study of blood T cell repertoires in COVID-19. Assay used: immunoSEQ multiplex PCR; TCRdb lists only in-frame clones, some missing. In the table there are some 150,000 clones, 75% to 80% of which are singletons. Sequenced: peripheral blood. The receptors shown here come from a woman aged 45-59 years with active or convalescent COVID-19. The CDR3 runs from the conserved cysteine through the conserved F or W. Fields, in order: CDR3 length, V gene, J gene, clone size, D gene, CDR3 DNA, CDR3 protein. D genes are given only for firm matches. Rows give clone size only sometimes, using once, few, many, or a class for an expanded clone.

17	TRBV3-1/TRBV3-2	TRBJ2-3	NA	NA	TGTGCCAGCAGCCAAGGGGGCAGGGGGACTAGCACAGATACGCAGTATTTT	CASSQGGRGTSTDTQYF
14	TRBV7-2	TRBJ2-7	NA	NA	TGTGCCAGCAGCCTCGGAGCGGGTTCCTACGAGCAGTACTTC	CASSLGAGSYEQYF
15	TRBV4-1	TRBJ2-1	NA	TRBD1	TGCGCCAGCAGCCGGGACAGGGGGGTTTACAATGAGCAGTTCTTC	CASSRDRGVYNEQFF
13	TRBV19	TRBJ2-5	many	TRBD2	TGTGCCAGTAGTTTTAGCGGGAAGGAGACCCAGTACTTC	CASSFSGKETQYF
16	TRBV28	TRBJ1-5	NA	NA	TGTGCCAGCAGTTTGGCAGGGGCGGTTGGCAATCAGCCCCAGCATTTT	CASSLAGAVGNQPQHF
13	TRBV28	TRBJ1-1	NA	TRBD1	TGTGCCAGCAGCCCTGGACAGGTCAAGGGGGCTTTCTTT	CASSPGQVKGAFF
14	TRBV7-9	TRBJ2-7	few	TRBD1	TGTGCCAGCAGCTCTCGTGGGACAGTTAACGAGCAGTACTTC	CASSSRGTVNEQYF
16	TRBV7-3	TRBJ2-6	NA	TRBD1	TGTGCCAGCAGCAAGGACAGGAGGACTGGGGCCAACGTCCTGACTTTC	CASSKDRRTGANVLTF
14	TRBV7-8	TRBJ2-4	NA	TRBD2	TGTGCCAGCAGCCTTGGGGGGGGACTAAACATTCAGTACTTC	CASSLGGGLNIQYF
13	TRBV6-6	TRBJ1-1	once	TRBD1	TGTGCCAGCACCTTACCGGGACAGGGGAAGGCTTTCTTT	CASTLPGQGKAFF
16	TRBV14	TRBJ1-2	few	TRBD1	TGTGCCAGCAGCCAGCAAGGGACAGGGGCGTTCTATGGCTACACCTTC	CASSQQGTGAFYGYTF